This is a list of T cell receptor beta chains from one sample in a study of CD8 T cells in ankylosing spondylitis. TCRdb fed the 5' RACE reads into MiXCR, producing one record per CDR3 protein. The sample has roughly 200,000 distinct CDR3 sequences, roughly 24% seen once. The sequencing input was blood, either unsorted or a sorted T cell fraction (not recorded which). Receptors were obtained from a male donor with ankylosing spondylitis or in good health (not recorded which). Each CDR3 is given with its conserved first and last residue. Fields, in order: D gene, J gene, V gene, clone size, CDR3 protein, CDR3 DNA. A D gene is named only where the DNA matches it firmly. Expanded clones are given a class, and other clones once, few, many or no size at all.

D: -
J: TRBJ1-1
V: TRBV20-1
size: few
CDR3: CSANYDGKNTEAFF
DNA: TGCAGTGCTAACTACGACGGGAAGAACACTGAAGCTTTCTTT

D: -
J: TRBJ2-1
V: TRBV28
size: many
CDR3: CASSSWLEQFF
DNA: TGTGCCAGCAGTTCCTGGTTGGAGCAGTTCTTC

D: TRBD2
J: TRBJ2-1
V: TRBV6-1
size: many
CDR3: CASTLTSGRDNEQFF
DNA: TGTGCCAGCACCCTGACTAGCGGGAGGGACAATGAGCAGTTCTTC

D: TRBD2
J: TRBJ2-5
V: TRBV20-1
size: many
CDR3: CSARGTSGQETQYF
DNA: TGCAGTGCTAGAGGGACTAGCGGCCAAGAGACCCAGTACTTC

D: TRBD2
J: TRBJ2-2
V: TRBV12-3/TRBV12-4
size: many
CDR3: CASRGLAGGTGELFF
DNA: TGTGCCAGCCGCGGGCTAGCGGGAGGCACCGGGGAGCTGTTTTTT

D: TRBD2
J: TRBJ2-2
V: TRBV7-2
size: -
CDR3: CASTLGLPNTGELFF
DNA: TGTGCCAGCACTCTGGGACTACCTAACACCGGGGAGCTGTTTTTT

D: -
J: TRBJ2-1
V: TRBV20-1
size: many
CDR3: CSARVTGGNEQFF
DNA: TGCAGTGCTAGAGTTACCGGCGGTAATGAGCAGTTCTTC

D: -
J: TRBJ2-3
V: TRBV5-1
size: many
CDR3: CASSFEESTDTQYF
DNA: TGCGCCAGCAGCTTTGAAGAGTCGACAGATACGCAGTATTTT

D: TRBD1
J: TRBJ2-7
V: TRBV20-1
size: few
CDR3: CSARERQGAYYEQYF
DNA: TGCAGTGCTAGAGAAAGGCAGGGGGCCTATTACGAGCAGTACTTC

D: -
J: TRBJ2-2
V: TRBV12-3/TRBV12-4
size: -
CDR3: CASSLGFGFNTGELFF
DNA: TGTGCCAGCAGTTTAGGCTTCGGATTTAACACCGGGGAGCTGTTTTTT

D: TRBD2
J: TRBJ2-3
V: TRBV24-1
size: many
CDR3: CATSDPGTSGSTDTQYF
DNA: TGTGCCACCAGTGATCCCGGGACTAGCGGTTCCACAGATACGCAGTATTTT

D: -
J: TRBJ2-3
V: TRBV20-1
size: many
CDR3: CSARDSGSADTQYF
DNA: TGCAGTGCTAGAGATTCCGGGAGCGCAGATACGCAGTATTTT

D: TRBD1
J: TRBJ2-1
V: TRBV3-1
size: many
CDR3: CASSRGQGFYNEQFF
DNA: TGTGCCAGCAGCCGGGGACAGGGTTTTTACAATGAGCAGTTCTTC

D: TRBD2
J: TRBJ2-7
V: TRBV29-1
size: few
CDR3: CSATSGGYEQYF
DNA: TGCAGCGCCACAAGCGGGGGCTACGAGCAGTACTTC

D: -
J: TRBJ2-2
V: TRBV18
size: -
CDR3: CASSPDFGQGNTGELFF
DNA: TGTGCCAGCTCACCGGATTTCGGTCAGGGGAACACCGGGGAGCTGTTTTTT

D: TRBD2
J: TRBJ2-2
V: TRBV5-1
size: few
CDR3: CASSLLSSGNTGELFF
DNA: TGCGCCAGCAGCTTGTTATCTAGCGGGAACACCGGGGAGCTGTTTTTT

D: -
J: TRBJ1-5
V: TRBV5-8
size: -
CDR3: CASSLQGLGQPQHF
DNA: TGTGCCAGCAGCTTGCAGGGCTTGGGACAGCCCCAGCATTTT

D: -
J: TRBJ2-7
V: TRBV29-1
size: -
CDR3: CSVEARDTYEQYF
DNA: TGCAGCGTTGAAGCTAGGGATACCTACGAGCAGTACTTC

D: TRBD1
J: TRBJ1-1
V: TRBV9
size: many
CDR3: CASSGSKETGGANTEAFF
DNA: TGTGCCAGCAGCGGATCAAAGGAGACAGGGGGTGCGAACACTGAAGCTTTCTTT

D: TRBD2
J: TRBJ2-1
V: TRBV5-1
size: many
CDR3: CASSREAGNYNEQFF
DNA: TGCGCCAGCAGCCGGGAGGCTGGGAATTACAATGAGCAGTTCTTC

D: -
J: TRBJ2-7
V: TRBV4-3
size: few
CDR3: CASSPKAAAYEQYF
DNA: TGCGCCAGCAGCCCAAAGGCAGCCGCCTACGAGCAGTACTTC

D: -
J: TRBJ1-1
V: TRBV20-1
size: many
CDR3: CSARSRMNTEAFF
DNA: TGCAGTGCTAGGTCCCGAATGAACACTGAAGCTTTCTTT

D: -
J: TRBJ1-3
V: TRBV20-1
size: few
CDR3: CSADSAGAGNTIYF
DNA: TGCAGTGCCGACTCGGCAGGGGCTGGAAACACCATATATTTT

D: -
J: TRBJ2-5
V: TRBV29-1
size: many
CDR3: CSPGKWGETQYF
DNA: TGCAGCCCCGGGAAGTGGGGAGAGACCCAGTACTTC

D: -
J: TRBJ2-4
V: TRBV20-1
size: many
CDR3: CSARDRARGAKNIQYF
DNA: TGCAGTGCTAGAGATCGGGCCAGGGGGGCAAAAAACATTCAGTACTTC

D: -
J: TRBJ2-1
V: TRBV5-1
size: few
CDR3: CASSGEGYNEQFF
DNA: TGCGCCAGCAGCGGAGAGGGCTACAATGAGCAGTTCTTC

D: -
J: TRBJ2-1
V: TRBV20-1
size: many
CDR3: CSAQRDHNEQFF
DNA: TGCAGTGCTCAACGGGACCACAATGAGCAGTTCTTC

D: -
J: TRBJ2-1
V: TRBV20-1
size: many
CDR3: CSPLFLGSNEQFF
DNA: TGCAGTCCCTTGTTTTTGGGAAGCAATGAGCAGTTCTTC